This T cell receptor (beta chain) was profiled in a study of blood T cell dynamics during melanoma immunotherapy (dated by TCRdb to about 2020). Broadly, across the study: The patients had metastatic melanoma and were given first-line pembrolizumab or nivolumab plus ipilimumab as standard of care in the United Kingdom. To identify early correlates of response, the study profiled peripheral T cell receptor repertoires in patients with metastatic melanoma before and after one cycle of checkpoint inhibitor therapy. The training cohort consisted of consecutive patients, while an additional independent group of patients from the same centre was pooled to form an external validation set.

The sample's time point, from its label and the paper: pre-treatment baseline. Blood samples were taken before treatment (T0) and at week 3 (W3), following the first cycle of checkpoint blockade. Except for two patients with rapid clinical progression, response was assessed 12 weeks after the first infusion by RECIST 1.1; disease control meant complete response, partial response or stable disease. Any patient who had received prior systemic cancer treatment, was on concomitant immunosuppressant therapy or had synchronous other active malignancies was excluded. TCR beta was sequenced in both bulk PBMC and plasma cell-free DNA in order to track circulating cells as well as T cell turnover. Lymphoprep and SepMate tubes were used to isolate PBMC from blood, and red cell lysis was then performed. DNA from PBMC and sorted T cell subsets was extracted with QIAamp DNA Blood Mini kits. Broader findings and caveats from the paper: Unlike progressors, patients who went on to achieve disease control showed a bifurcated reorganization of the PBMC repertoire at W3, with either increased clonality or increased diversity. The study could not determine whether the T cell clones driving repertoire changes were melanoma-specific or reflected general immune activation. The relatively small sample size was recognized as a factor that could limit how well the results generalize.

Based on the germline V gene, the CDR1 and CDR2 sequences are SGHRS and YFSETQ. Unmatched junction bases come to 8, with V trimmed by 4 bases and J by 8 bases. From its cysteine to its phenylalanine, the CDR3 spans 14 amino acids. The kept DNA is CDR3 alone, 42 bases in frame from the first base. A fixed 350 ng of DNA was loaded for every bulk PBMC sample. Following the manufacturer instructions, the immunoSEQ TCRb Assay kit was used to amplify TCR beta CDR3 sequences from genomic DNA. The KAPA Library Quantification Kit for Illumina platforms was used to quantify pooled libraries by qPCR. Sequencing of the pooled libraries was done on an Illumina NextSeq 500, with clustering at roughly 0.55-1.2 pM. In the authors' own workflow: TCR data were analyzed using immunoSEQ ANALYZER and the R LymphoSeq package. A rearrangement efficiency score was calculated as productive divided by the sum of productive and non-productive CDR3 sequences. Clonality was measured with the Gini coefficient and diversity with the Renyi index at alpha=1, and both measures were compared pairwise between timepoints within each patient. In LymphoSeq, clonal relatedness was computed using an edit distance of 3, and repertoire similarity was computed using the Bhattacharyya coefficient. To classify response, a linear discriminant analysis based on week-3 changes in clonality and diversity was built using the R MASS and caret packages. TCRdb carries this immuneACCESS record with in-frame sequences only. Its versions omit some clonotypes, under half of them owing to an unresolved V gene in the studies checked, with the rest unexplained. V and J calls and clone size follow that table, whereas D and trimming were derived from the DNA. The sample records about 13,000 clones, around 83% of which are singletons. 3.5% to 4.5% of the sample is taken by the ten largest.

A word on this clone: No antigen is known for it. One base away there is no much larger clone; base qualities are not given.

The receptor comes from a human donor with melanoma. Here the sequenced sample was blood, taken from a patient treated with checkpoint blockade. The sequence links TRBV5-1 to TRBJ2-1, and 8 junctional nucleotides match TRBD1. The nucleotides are TGCGCCAGCAGCCGACAGGGGTCGCGGGATGAGCAGTTCTTC. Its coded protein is CASSRQGSRDEQFF.